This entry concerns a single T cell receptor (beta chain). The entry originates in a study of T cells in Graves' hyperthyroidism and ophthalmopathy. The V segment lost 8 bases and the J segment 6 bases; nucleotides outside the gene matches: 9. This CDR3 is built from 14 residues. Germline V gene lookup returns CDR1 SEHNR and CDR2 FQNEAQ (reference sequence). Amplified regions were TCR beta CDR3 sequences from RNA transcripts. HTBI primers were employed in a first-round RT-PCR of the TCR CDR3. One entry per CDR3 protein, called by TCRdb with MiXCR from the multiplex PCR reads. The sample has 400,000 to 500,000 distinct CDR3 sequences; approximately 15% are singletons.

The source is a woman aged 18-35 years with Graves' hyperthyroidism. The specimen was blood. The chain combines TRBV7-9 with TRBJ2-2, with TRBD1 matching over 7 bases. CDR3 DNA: TGTGCCAGCCCCGGCGAGGGGGCGGCCGGGGAGCTGTTTTTT. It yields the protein CASPGEGAAGELFF.